The next 4 T cell receptor beta chains were all read from a single sample in a study of shared clonotypes between healthy human individuals. Data came from immunoSEQ multiplex PCR; TCRdb stores just in-frame clones and leaves some out. The profile shows roughly 2,000,000 clones, just over 90% of them singletons. Naive CD8 cells lacked CD45RO, underwent positive selection for CCR7 and left out terminally differentiated effector memory CD45RA+ cells. The sequenced sample consisted of naive CD8+ T cells from PBMCs. The origin of the receptors is a man aged 18 to 29 in good health. Some clones in this sample may be carry-over from other donors' samples.

The chain is built from TRBV10-3 and TRBJ2-3; D is unresolved. V lost 6 bases to trimming and J lost 4 bases, with 5 bases between them. Germline V lookup: CDR1 ENHRY, CDR2 SYGVKD. CDR3 length equals 11 residues. The CDR3 is CAIRKSDTQYF. DNA for the CDR3: TGTGCCATCAGAAAGTCAGATACGCAGTATTTT.

V and J are TRBV27 and TRBJ2-1; 14 bases align to TRBD2. The CDR3 is 13 amino acids. The germline CDR1 and CDR2 sequences are MNHEY and SMNVEV (reference sequence). V lost 5 bases to trimming and J lost 16 bases; unmatched junction nucleotides: 7. The CDR3 reads CASSLGLAGVQFF. DNA of the CDR3: TGTGCCAGCAGTCTGGGACTAGCGGGAGTGCAATTCTTC.

This CDR3 is CASSLPGQYYEQYF. The CDR3 region has the DNA TGTGCCAGCAGCTTACCCGGACAGTACTACGAGCAGTACTTC. The chain recombines TRBV7-9 with TRBJ2-7; D possibly corresponds to TRBD1 (6 bases). The CDR3 sequence is 14 residues long. V shed 2 bases and J shed 3 bases, with 11 bases lying between them. The germline CDR1 and CDR2 sequences are SEHNR and FQNEAQ (reference sequence).

The chain is built from TRBV5-4 and TRBJ2-7; TRBD2 matches 15 bases. CDR3 length: 19 amino acids. Germline V gene data show CDR1 as SGHNT and CDR2 as YYREEE (reference sequence). V lost 1 base and J lost 7; bases outside the gene matches: 15. The CDR3 loop is CASSLHPNPGLAGGNEQYF. For the CDR3, the DNA is TGTGCCAGCAGCTTGCATCCCAATCCGGGACTAGCGGGAGGTAATGAGCAGTACTTC. Drawing the rest from reference TRBV5-4 and TRBJ2-7, the complete variable domain is ETGVTQSPTHLIKTRGQQVTLRCSSQSGHNTVSWYQQALGQGPQFIFQYYREEENGRGNFPPRFSGLQFPNYSSELNVNALELDDSALYLCASSLHPNPGLAGGNEQYFGPGTRLTVT.